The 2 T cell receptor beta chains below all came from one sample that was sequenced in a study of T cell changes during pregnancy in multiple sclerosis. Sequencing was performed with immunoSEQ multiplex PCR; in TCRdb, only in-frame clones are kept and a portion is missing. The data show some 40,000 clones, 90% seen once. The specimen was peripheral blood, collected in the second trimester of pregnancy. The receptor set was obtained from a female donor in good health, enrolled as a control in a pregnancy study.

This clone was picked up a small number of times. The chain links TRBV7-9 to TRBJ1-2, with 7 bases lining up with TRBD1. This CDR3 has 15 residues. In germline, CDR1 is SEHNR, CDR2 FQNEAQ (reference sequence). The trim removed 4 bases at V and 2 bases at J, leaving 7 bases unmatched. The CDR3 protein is CASSSQGDLNYGYTF. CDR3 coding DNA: TGTGCCAGCAGCTCCCAGGGGGATCTCAACTATGGCTACACCTTC.

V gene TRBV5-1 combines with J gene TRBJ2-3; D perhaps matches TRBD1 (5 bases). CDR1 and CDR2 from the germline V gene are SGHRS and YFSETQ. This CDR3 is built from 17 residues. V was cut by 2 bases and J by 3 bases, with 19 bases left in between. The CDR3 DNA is TGCGCCAGCAGCTTACGACTTGTTACCAAGGGGACAGATACGCAGTATTTT. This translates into CASSLRLVTKGTDTQYF.